This is a list of T cell receptor beta chains from one sample in a study of graft-versus-host responses after intestinal transplantation. Repertoires were generated with immunoSEQ multiplex PCR, while TCRdb's copy carries only in-frame clones and drops some. The sample carries roughly 27,000 clones, over 60% recorded once. The starting material was ileum tissue, obtained 98 days after intestinal transplantation. Receptors originate from a human patient who received an intestinal transplant, so some T cells may come from the graft donor. CDR3s leave out the opening cysteine and the closing phenylalanine or tryptophan.

V gene: TRBV10-3
CDR3 length: 10
CDR3 protein: AIRDGGNDYT

V gene: TRBV6-6
CDR3 length: 11
CDR3 protein: ASSYDRVSSYT

V gene: TRBV7-8
CDR3 length: 13
CDR3 protein: ASRPGGAFGTEAF

V gene: TRBV6-1
CDR3 length: 12
CDR3 protein: ASLGQGYPGELF

V gene: TRBV6-1
CDR3 length: 13
CDR3 protein: ASSFSGGPNNEQF

V gene: TRBV19
CDR3 length: 14
CDR3 protein: ASSLPKTGKGNEQF

V gene: TRBV19
CDR3 length: 11
CDR3 protein: ATKDSRSYEQY

V gene: TRBV9
CDR3 length: 12
CDR3 protein: ASSVGQGSYGYT

V gene: TRBV7-8
CDR3 length: 13
CDR3 protein: ASSPEDSSNQPQH

V gene: TRBV27
CDR3 length: 12
CDR3 protein: ASSPGTGGYEQY

V gene: TRBV6-1
CDR3 length: 15
CDR3 protein: ASSEYAGGGSNQPQH

V gene: TRBV5-1
CDR3 length: 10
CDR3 protein: ASSSTGNEQY

V gene: TRBV29-1
CDR3 length: 13
CDR3 protein: SVTSIGTSSETQY

V gene: TRBV7-6
CDR3 length: 12
CDR3 protein: ASSLGGVSYEQY

V gene: TRBV19
CDR3 length: 12
CDR3 protein: ASSPWTGYNEQF

V gene: TRBV5-1
CDR3 length: 14
CDR3 protein: ASSLVGEKNTGELF

V gene: TRBV11-2
CDR3 length: 12
CDR3 protein: ASSLDRVSYEQY

V gene: TRBV7-9
CDR3 length: 13
CDR3 protein: ASSPDRGRNQPQH

V gene: TRBV7-2
CDR3 length: 11
CDR3 protein: ASSLPTLWEQF

V gene: TRBV19
CDR3 length: 13
CDR3 protein: ASSMPLRLDTEAF

V gene: TRBV4-1
CDR3 length: 13
CDR3 protein: ASSQPMTGENTIY

V gene: TRBV7-9
CDR3 length: 17
CDR3 protein: ASRSSFVEEEGSGNTIY

V gene: TRBV5-4
CDR3 length: 12
CDR3 protein: ASSLGWQGYEQY

V gene: TRBV4-1
CDR3 length: 12
CDR3 protein: ASSKRGMSQPQH

V gene: TRBV19
CDR3 length: 13
CDR3 protein: ASSLLAGGPNEQF

V gene: TRBV5-1
CDR3 length: 13
CDR3 protein: ASSPGTSSSYEQY

V gene: TRBV7-6
CDR3 length: 14
CDR3 protein: ASSLGSGFGANVLT

V gene: TRBV28
CDR3 length: 13
CDR3 protein: ASSLPGTENTEAF